The 27 T cell receptor beta chains listed next were all sequenced from one sample in a study of T cell changes during pregnancy in multiple sclerosis. Measured with immunoSEQ multiplex PCR; TCRdb has only the in-frame clones, and not every one. The sample records some 80,000 clones, approximately 92% being singletons. The sample consisted of peripheral blood, taken in the first trimester of pregnancy. The receptors here all came from a female donor with multiple sclerosis, enrolled in a pregnancy study.

The CDR3 is CASSKQGVRTEAFF. The CDR3 DNA follows: TGTGCCAGCAGCAAACAGGGTGTGAGGACTGAAGCTTTCTTT. The gene calls are TRBV11-2 and TRBJ1-1, with D perhaps matching TRBD1 (6 bases). Trimming cost V 5 bases and J 5 bases, with 15 bases left between them. This CDR3 region has 14 residues. Per germline, CDR1 SGHAT and CDR2 FQNNGV.

The chain carries TRBV5-4 and TRBJ1-1; D might be TRBD1 (5 bases). Trimming stripped 1 base from V and 0 bases from J, with 10 bases between. The germline V gene has CDR1 SGHNT and CDR2 YYREEE (reference sequence). The CDR3 spans 15 residues. The CDR3, as DNA: TGTGCCAGCAGCTTGAAACAGGCCATGAACACTGAAGCTTTCTTT. Protein: CASSLKQAMNTEAFF.

This chain uses TRBV21-1 with TRBJ1-3. TRBV21-1 is an annotated pseudogene. The CDR3 extends over 16 amino acids. The CDR3: CASSKAARGPGNTIYF. CDR3 bases: TGTGCCAGCAGCAAAGCCGCGAGAGGTCCTGGAAACACCATATATTTT.

The V call is TRBV10-3, the J call TRBJ2-1; 7 bases are a match to TRBD2. This CDR3 spans 14 amino acids. The germline gives CDR1 ENHRY, CDR2 SYGVKD. V trimming: 7 bases; J trimming: 5 bases; junction bases outside the gene matches: 8. CDR3: CAIKGTGGHNEQFF. The CDR3 bases are TGTGCCATCAAGGGAACGGGAGGACACAATGAGCAGTTCTTC.

The rearrangement joins TRBV28 to TRBJ1-2; weak D call: TRBD1 (6 bases). Trimming took 1 base from V and 3 from J, leaving 18 bases between them. CDR3 length equals 17 residues. CDR1 is MDHEN, CDR2 SYDVKM, per germline. The CDR3 sequence is CASSLLQGFYADYGYTF. The CDR3 DNA follows: TGTGCCAGCAGTTTATTACAGGGATTTTATGCGGACTATGGCTACACCTTC.

This chain connects TRBV9 to TRBJ2-2; 11 bases map to TRBD2. The CDR3 sequence is 19 residues long. Trimming cost V 4 bases and J 0 bases; bases outside gene matches: 11. Germline V gene data show CDR1 as SGDLS and CDR2 as YYNGEE. CDR3: CASSLGLAAFKANTGELFF. CDR3 sequence (DNA): TGTGCCAGCAGCCTGGGACTAGCGGCGTTTAAAGCGAACACCGGGGAGCTGTTTTTT.

The chain links TRBV9 to TRBJ2-3; TRBD2 agrees at 9 bases. The CDR3 runs 10 residues. CDR1 and CDR2 (germline): SGDLS, YYNGEE. The CDR3 bases are TGTGCTAGCGGGAGTGGAACGCAGTATTTT. Translating gives CASGSGTQYF.

CDR3 protein: CASSLKGGGSYEQYF. The DNA of the CDR3 is TGTGCCAGCAGCTTGAAGGGCGGGGGCTCCTACGAGCAGTACTTC. This chain uses TRBV5-7 with TRBJ2-7, with 7 bases identical to TRBD2. TRBV5-7 is marked as an open reading frame, function uncertain. J lost 0 bases, V lost 1 base, and 4 bases had no gene match. This CDR3 has 15 amino acids.

The chain employs TRBV5-5 and TRBJ1-1; 7 positions agree with TRBD1. V gave up 2 bases and J gave up 0 bases; unmatched junction bases: 4. The CDR3 length is 15 residues. Germline V gives CDR1 SGHKS, CDR2 YYEKEE (reference sequence). DNA for the CDR3: TGTGCCAGCAGCTTCAAGGGGGCGTTGAACACTGAAGCTTTCTTT. Translating it yields CASSFKGALNTEAFF.

This clone has a single count. The chain has TRBV13 and TRBJ2-1, with 14 nucleotides matching TRBD2. V gave up 5 bases and J gave up 13 bases; unmatched junction bases: 13. The CDR3 has 16 amino acids. Germline CDR1 is PRHDT and CDR2 is FYEKMQ (reference sequence). The CDR3 bases are TGTGCCAGCAGCGCAAGACTAGCGGGAGGGCTCACCGGTCAGTTCTTC. It specifies CASSARLAGGLTGQFF.

The chain uses TRBV7-9 and TRBJ2-2; maybe TRBD2 (7 bases). The CDR3 is made up of 16 amino acids. Trimming removed 8 bases at V and 6 bases at J, with 22 bases between. The germline CDR1 and CDR2 sequences are SEHNR and FQNEAQ (reference sequence). The CDR3 DNA reads TGTGCCAGCCCCGGCGGGGGCGCTAACGATCCCGGGGAGCTGTTTTTT. Translated, it gives CASPGGGANDPGELFF.

This chain links TRBV5-1 with TRBJ1-2; D is uncertain. The CDR3 totals 15 residues. V lost 1 base and J 0 bases, leaving 10 bases between the germline ends. CDR1 and CDR2 from the germline V gene are SGHRS and YFSETQ. The CDR3 loop is CASSLSGLTNYGYTF. The CDR3 DNA sequence: TGCGCCAGCAGCTTGTCAGGACTTACTAACTATGGCTACACCTTC.

This chain connects TRBV27 to TRBJ1-5; D unresolved. CDR1 is MNHEY, CDR2 SMNVEV, per germline (reference sequence). This CDR3 contains 16 residues. V lost 3 bases and J 2 bases, leaving 14 bases between the germline ends. In DNA form, the CDR3 reads TGTGCCAGCAGTTTTAACGGCAGGCAGGGCAATCAGCCCCAGCATTTT. The encoded protein is CASSFNGRQGNQPQHF.

This chain links TRBV7-2 with TRBJ1-5; 7 positions agree with TRBD1. The CDR3 is made up of 17 amino acids. Germline CDR1 reads SGHTA; CDR2 reads FQGNSA. The trim removed 0 bases at V and 0 bases at J, leaving 5 bases unmatched. CDR3 amino acids: CASSLARTGLSNQPQHF. The CDR3 DNA reads as TGTGCCAGCAGCTTAGCACGGACAGGACTTAGCAATCAGCCCCAGCATTTT.

This sequence joins TRBV4-1 and TRBJ2-5; D might be TRBD2 (7 bases). Germline-derived CDR1 and CDR2 are MGHRA and YSYEKL. This CDR3 comprises 15 residues. The V gene lost 3 bases and the J gene lost 5 bases, with 16 bases spanning the gap. CDR3 DNA: TGCGCCAGCAGCCAGGATCGGGGGGCCGGGGAGACCCAGTACTTC. Protein: CASSQDRGAGETQYF.

The chain employs TRBV28 and TRBJ2-1, with D possibly being TRBD2 (6 bases). Germline values: CDR1 MDHEN, CDR2 SYDVKM. V was pared by 5 bases and J by 8 bases, with 16 bases between. The CDR3 is 14 residues long. CDR3 in amino acids: CASSPRTGGDEQFF. The CDR3 DNA reads TGTGCCAGCAGTCCCAGGACGGGCGGGGATGAGCAGTTCTTC.

The J gene is TRBJ1-1, the V gene TRBV2; 7 bases line up with TRBD1. Germline CDR1 SNHLY, CDR2 FYNNEI. With 6 bases clipped from V and 1 base from J, the junction kept 11 bases outside the gene matches. The CDR3 covers 16 residues. The CDR3 loop reads CASSAARGQKNTEAFF. The CDR3 coding sequence is TGTGCCAGCAGCGCAGCCCGGGGACAGAAGAACACTGAAGCTTTCTTT.

The rearrangement joins TRBV9 to TRBJ2-3; tentatively, D is TRBD1 (6 bases). The CDR3 is 15 amino acids. Germline CDR1 and CDR2: SGDLS and YYNGEE. Trimming pared 7 bases from V and 0 bases from J, leaving 15 bases between. The CDR3 reads CASATGSTSTDTQYF. CDR3 bases: TGTGCCAGCGCTACAGGGTCCACTAGCACAGATACGCAGTATTTT.

The V gene is TRBV6-4, the J gene TRBJ2-2; D unresolved. Trimming shortened V by 4 bases and J by 5 bases, and 8 bases separated the two germline ends. The CDR3 totals 13 residues. The germline gives CDR1 MRHNA, CDR2 SNTAGT. CDR3 in amino acids: CASSALGTGELFF. CDR3 bases: TGTGCCAGCAGTGCCCTCGGGACCGGGGAGCTGTTTTTT.

CDR3 residues: CASSQTGINSPLHF. CDR3 nucleotides: TGCGCCAGCAGCCAGACAGGGATCAATTCACCCCTCCACTTT. V and J are TRBV4-1 and TRBJ1-6, with TRBD1 identical over 7 bases. CDR1 MGHRA and CDR2 YSYEKL come from the germline V gene. V shed 3 bases and J 7 bases; nucleotides not matched to a gene: 3. This CDR3 contains 14 residues.

The rearrangement links TRBV7-9 to TRBJ2-5; 7 bases align to TRBD1. The germline gives CDR1 SEHNR, CDR2 FQNEAQ (reference sequence). The CDR3 is 15 amino acids. Trimming took 0 bases from V and 1 from J; bases not matched to a gene: 2. The CDR3 region is CASSLATGVQETQYF. CDR3 in DNA: TGTGCCAGCAGCTTAGCTACAGGGGTCCAAGAGACCCAGTACTTC.

V is TRBV11-2 and J is TRBJ2-1, with TRBD2 as a possible D gene (6 bases). Germline V lookup: CDR1 SGHAT, CDR2 FQNNGV. CDR3 size: 18 residues. Trimming took off 5 bases at V and 4 bases at J, with 24 bases between the two ends. The CDR3 reads CASSVSGFQAPDYNEQFF. DNA of the CDR3: TGTGCCAGCAGCGTTAGCGGTTTTCAGGCCCCTGATTACAATGAGCAGTTCTTC.

The V call is TRBV7-7, the J call TRBJ2-1; 9 bases line up with TRBD1. Germline V gene data show CDR1 as SSHAT and CDR2 as FNYEAQ (reference sequence). Losses at the gene ends were 5 bases for V and 2 bases for J; bases not matched to a gene: 7. The CDR3 covers 16 residues. CDR3 DNA sequence: TGTGCCAGCAGCCCTGGGACAGGGAGAACCTACAATGAGCAGTTCTTC. Amino acid sequence: CASSPGTGRTYNEQFF.

The V gene is TRBV5-1, the J gene TRBJ2-1, with 14 bases that match TRBD2. Germline values: CDR1 SGHRS, CDR2 YFSETQ. The J segment lost 8 bases and the V segment lost 3 bases, leaving 13 bases of the junction unmatched. This CDR3 has 18 amino acids. For the CDR3, the DNA is TGCGCCAGCAGCTCATGGGACCGAGGGACTAGCGGGAGCTATGAGCAGTTCTTC. Protein: CASSSWDRGTSGSYEQFF.

The V call is TRBV18, the J call TRBJ2-7; the match to TRBD1 covers 7 bases. The CDR3 totals 14 residues. The germline CDR1 and CDR2 sequences are KGHSH and LQKENI. V trimming: 3 bases; J trimming: 2 bases; junction bases outside the gene matches: 4. The CDR3 nucleotides read TGTGCCAGCTCACCCGCCGGGACAGCCTACGAGCAGTACTTC. This gives the protein CASSPAGTAYEQYF.

The chain joins TRBV7-9 to TRBJ2-7; 7 positions match TRBD1. V lost 4 bases to trimming and J lost 0 bases; unmatched junction nucleotides: 3. Germline CDR1 SEHNR, CDR2 FQNEAQ (reference sequence). The CDR3 length is 14 residues. This CDR3 is CASSSDRISYEQYF. CDR3 DNA: TGTGCCAGCAGCTCGGACAGGATCTCCTACGAGCAGTACTTC.

CDR3 sequence reads: CASSPNRGTYEQYF. DNA for the CDR3: TGTGCCAGCAGCCCCAACAGGGGCACCTACGAGCAGTACTTC. The chain links TRBV4-2 to TRBJ2-7, with TRBD1 identical over 7 bases. V shed 4 bases, J shed 2 bases, and the junction held 5 bases outside the gene matches. The CDR3 spans 14 residues. CDR1 is LGHNA, CDR2 YNFKEQ, per germline.